The 29 T cell receptor beta chains below all came from one sample that was sequenced in a study of beta chain features in type 1 diabetes. Since all of the isolated RNA was reverse transcribed, expressed TCRB transcripts were what got sequenced. Data came from immunoSEQ multiplex PCR; TCRdb stores just in-frame clones and leaves some out. The table shows under 900,000 clones, with 15% to 20% occurring only once. Specimen: naive CD4+ T cells from blood. These receptors all stem from a young woman in good health.

This clone showed up just a few times. The gene calls are TRBV5-1 and TRBJ2-7; TRBD1 aligns across 7 bases. The CDR3 contains 15 residues. Germline V gene data show CDR1 as SGHRS and CDR2 as YFSETQ. The ends lost 1 base at V and 2 bases at J; junction bases unmatched: 6. The CDR3, as DNA: TGCGCCAGCAGCTTGTGGACAGGTGGCCCCTACGAGCAGTACTTC. Amino acids: CASSLWTGGPYEQYF.

This clone was picked up a small number of times. The genes are TRBV19 and TRBJ1-1; 7 nucleotides match TRBD1. The CDR3 is 13 amino acids. The germline gives CDR1 LNHDA, CDR2 SQIVND (reference sequence). After removal of 8 bases from V and 4 bases from J, the junction contained 7 bases not matched to a gene. The CDR3 DNA is TGTGCCAGTGGGAGGAGGGACAGCACTGAAGCTTTCTTT. Its translation is CASGRRDSTEAFF.

The sample holds a few counts of this clone. The V call is TRBV9, the J call TRBJ2-7, with 14 positions matching TRBD2. V shed 0 bases, J shed 5 bases, and the junction held 7 bases outside the gene matches. Germline V gives CDR1 SGDLS, CDR2 YYNGEE. The CDR3 has 17 residues. Here the CDR3 reads CASSVGGLAGERHEQYF. For the CDR3, the DNA is TGTGCCAGCAGCGTAGGGGGACTAGCGGGAGAGAGGCACGAGCAGTACTTC.

This clone occurred a few times. V usage is TRBV9 and J usage is TRBJ2-3, with D unresolved. The V end lost 4 bases, the J end lost 2 bases, and 17 bases lay between the germline ends. CDR3 length equals 16 residues. Looked up from germline, CDR1 is SGDLS and CDR2 is YYNGEE. The CDR3 DNA sequence: TGTGCCAGCAGCACCCGTGGGATAGGGCTCACAGATACGCAGTATTTT. Translation: CASSTRGIGLTDTQYF.

The V and J genes are TRBV7-9 and TRBJ2-3; 8 positions agree with TRBD1. CDR3 length equals 15 residues. Germline CDR1 is SEHNR and CDR2 is FQNEAQ (reference sequence). Losses at the gene ends were 5 bases for V and 2 bases for J; bases not matched to a gene: 6. This CDR3 is CASSPWTGHTDTQYF. Written as DNA, the CDR3 is TGTGCCAGCAGCCCCTGGACAGGGCACACAGATACGCAGTATTTT.

The V gene is TRBV5-6, the J gene TRBJ2-3, with 11 bases matching TRBD1. The CDR3 spans 16 residues. Per the germline V gene, CDR1 is SGHDT and CDR2 is YYEEEE. Germline trimming cut 1 base from V and 4 bases from J; bases unmatched to any gene: 5. As DNA, the CDR3 is TGTGCCAGCAGCTTGTGGGCGGGACAGGGGGCAGATACGCAGTATTTT. Translating it yields CASSLWAGQGADTQYF.

Remarks on this clone: The identical CDR3 is also encoded by other nucleotide sequences in the sample. The chain has TRBV7-2 and TRBJ1-5, with TRBD1 matching over 7 bases. After removal of 1 base from V and 4 bases from J, the junction contained 4 bases not matched to a gene. The CDR3 runs 15 residues. Germline loops: CDR1 SGHTA, CDR2 FQGNSA. CDR3 nucleotides: TGTGCCAGCAGCTTAGGCGGGACAGTTAATCAGCCCCAGCATTTT. Translation: CASSLGGTVNQPQHF.

V and J are TRBV9 and TRBJ2-3, with TRBD2 identical over 8 bases. Per the germline V gene, CDR1 is SGDLS and CDR2 is YYNGEE. This CDR3 spans 12 amino acids. V gave up 4 bases and J gave up 8 bases; unmatched junction bases: 3. CDR3 amino acids: CASSFAGGTQYF. CDR3 in DNA: TGTGCCAGCAGCTTCGCGGGGGGTACGCAGTATTTT.

This clone was observed a few times. The chain recombines TRBV29-1 with TRBJ2-1; D is unclear. The germline V gene has CDR1 SQVTM and CDR2 ANQGSEA. Trimming cost V 3 bases and J 0 bases, with 9 bases left between them. The CDR3 sequence is 14 residues long. Here the CDR3 reads CSVEPRSSYNEQFF. CDR3 in DNA: TGCAGCGTTGAGCCACGATCCTCCTACAATGAGCAGTTCTTC.

The chain combines TRBV7-2 with TRBJ2-5; 11 bases map to TRBD1. The J call is doubtful: the DNA matches TRBJ2-7 better. CDR3 size: 15 residues. From germline, CDR1 is SGHTA and CDR2 FQGNSA. The CDR3 DNA sequence: TGTGCCAGCAGCACCCGGACAGGGGGCATCAACGAGCAGTACTTC. Protein product: CASSTRTGGINEQYF.

V is TRBV9 and J is TRBJ1-1; D not resolved. V shed 0 bases and J shed 0 bases, with 6 bases lying between them. Germline V gene data show CDR1 as SGDLS and CDR2 as YYNGEE. The CDR3 runs 14 residues. CDR3 sequence reads: CASSVGRLNTEAFF. In DNA, the CDR3 is TGTGCCAGCAGCGTAGGGCGGTTGAACACTGAAGCTTTCTTT.

In DNA, the CDR3 is TGTGCCAGCAGCTTAGTTGATGAAAATCAGCCCCAGCATTTT. This sequence encodes CASSLVDENQPQHF. This sequence joins TRBV7-2 and TRBJ1-5; D is unclear. Germline CDR1 and CDR2: SGHTA and FQGNSA. There are 14 residues in the CDR3. Trimming removed 1 base at V and 4 bases at J, with 8 bases between.

A few counts support this clone. This sequence joins TRBV4-3 and TRBJ2-7; perhaps D is TRBD1 or TRBD2 (6 bases each). V shed 3 bases and J shed 4 bases, with 10 bases lying between them. This CDR3 is built from 13 residues. The germline V gene encodes CDR1 LGHNA and CDR2 YSLEER. This CDR3 reads CASSQGAGYEQYF. CDR3 nucleotides: TGCGCCAGCAGCCAGGGGGCGGGGTACGAGCAGTACTTC.

The table lists this clone with a few counts. The chain has TRBV15 and TRBJ1-1; D gene unclear. CDR3 length: 14 residues. Germline V gene lookup returns CDR1 LNHNV and CDR2 YYDKDF (reference sequence). V was trimmed by 3 bases and J by 0 bases, leaving 8 bases between them. The CDR3 DNA reads as TGTGCCACCAGCAGTAGACGGTTGAACACTGAAGCTTTCTTT. Translation gives CATSSRRLNTEAFF.

V and J are TRBV2 and TRBJ2-7; D tentatively fits TRBD1 or TRBD2 (5 bases each). CDR3 length equals 13 residues. With 5 bases removed from V and 4 bases from J, the gap between germline ends came to 12 bases. CDR1 is SNHLY and CDR2 is FYNNEI in the germline V gene. The CDR3 protein is CASSLGESYEQYF. In DNA form, the CDR3 reads TGTGCCAGCAGTCTGGGGGAGTCTTACGAGCAGTACTTC.

The gene calls are TRBV7-9 and TRBJ2-1; D is uncertain. This CDR3 is built from 14 residues. Trimming pared 1 base from V and 10 bases from J, leaving 14 bases between. Germline V gene lookup returns CDR1 SEHNR and CDR2 FQNEAQ (reference sequence). In DNA, the CDR3 is TGTGCCAGCAGCTTAGTCTCTGGGCGTCAAGAGCAGTTCTTC. It specifies CASSLVSGRQEQFF.

The V and J genes are TRBV15 and TRBJ1-4; possibly TRBD1 for D (6 bases). The V end lost 0 bases, the J end lost 7 bases, and 12 bases lay between the germline ends. Germline lookup yields CDR1 LNHNV and CDR2 YYDKDF (reference sequence). The CDR3 runs 15 residues. This CDR3 is CATSRDQGRGEKLFF. The CDR3 DNA follows: TGTGCCACCAGCAGAGATCAGGGGCGGGGTGAAAAACTGTTTTTT. Full variable domain (missing parts from reference TRBV15 and TRBJ1-4): DAMVIQNPRYQVTQFGKPVTLSCSQTLNHNVMYWYQQKSSQAPKLLFHYYDKDFNNEADTPDNFQSRRPNTSFCFLDIRSPGLGDTAMYLCATSRDQGRGEKLFFGSGTQLSVL.

This chain links TRBV9 with TRBJ2-3; maybe TRBD1 (6 bases). The CDR3 is 16 residues long. The V and J ends lost 0 bases and 2 bases respectively, with 13 bases between them. From germline, CDR1 is SGDLS and CDR2 YYNGEE. CDR3 DNA: TGTGCCAGCAGCGTAGCGGGACAAGTTTCCACAGATACGCAGTATTTT. Protein sequence: CASSVAGQVSTDTQYF.

J is TRBJ2-1 and V is TRBV11-1; 13 bases align to TRBD2. The CDR3 is made up of 17 amino acids. V shed 4 bases, J shed 5 bases, and the junction held 8 bases outside the gene matches. Germline CDR1 and CDR2: SGHAT and FQDESV (reference sequence). DNA of the CDR3: TGTGCCAGCAGCTCAGCAACTAGCGGGAGGGCCCACAATGAGCAGTTCTTC. Residues: CASSSATSGRAHNEQFF.

This clone was seen a few times. The V call is TRBV27, the J call TRBJ2-1, with 8 positions matching TRBD2. Germline trimming cut 6 bases from V and 3 bases from J; bases unmatched to any gene: 7. The CDR3 is 15 residues long. CDR1 MNHEY and CDR2 SMNVEV come from the germline V gene (reference sequence). The CDR3, as DNA: TGTGCCAGCAGCCCAACTAGCGGTCTCTACAATGAGCAGTTCTTC. Translating it yields CASSPTSGLYNEQFF.

This clone was recorded a few times. J is TRBJ1-2 and V is TRBV6-5, with D possibly being TRBD1 (5 bases). V was clipped by 2 bases and J by 3 bases, with 10 bases between them. The CDR3 is made up of 14 amino acids. From germline, CDR1 is MNHEY and CDR2 SVGAGI. The CDR3 DNA reads TGTGCCAGCAGTTACGATGACAGCCACTATGGCTACACCTTC. It is translated as CASSYDDSHYGYTF.

The chain uses TRBV4-2 and TRBJ2-3, with TRBD2 matching over 7 bases. Germline trimming cut 0 bases from V and 1 base from J; bases unmatched to any gene: 7. Germline V CDR1 and CDR2: LGHNA, YNFKEQ. This CDR3 contains 17 residues. DNA for the CDR3: TGTGCCAGCAGCCAAGATAGGGGTCTAGCGGGCACAGATACGCAGTATTTT. It specifies CASSQDRGLAGTDTQYF.

This clone occurred a few times. The CDR3 DNA follows: TGTGCCAGCACCAGAAACTGGAGTCCCGGGACAGATACGCAGTATTTT. Its protein product is CASTRNWSPGTDTQYF. This chain uses TRBV7-2 with TRBJ2-3; no reliable D call. The CDR3 runs 16 residues. Between the trimmed V and J ends, which lost 7 bases and 3 bases, there was a span of 20 bases. Germline V gene lookup returns CDR1 SGHTA and CDR2 FQGNSA.

The rearrangement links TRBV28 to TRBJ2-1; maybe TRBD2 (7 bases). Trimming cost V 6 bases and J 8 bases, with 26 bases left between them. Germline V gene lookup returns CDR1 MDHEN and CDR2 SYDVKM. The CDR3 covers 17 residues. CDR3 loop: CASRAGGGSLTGYEQFF. The DNA for the CDR3 is TGTGCCAGCAGAGCCGGGGGCGGGAGTTTGACGGGTTATGAGCAGTTCTTC.

In its sample, this clone was seen a few times. Additional DNA sequences in this sample encode the identical CDR3. This chain connects TRBV27 to TRBJ2-3; D gene ambiguous. Trimming pared 6 bases from V and 0 bases from J, leaving 4 bases between. CDR1 is MNHEY and CDR2 is SMNVEV in the germline V gene (reference sequence). The CDR3 extends over 12 amino acids. In nucleotides, the CDR3 is TGTGCCAGCAGCCAAAGCACAGATACGCAGTATTTT. This encodes CASSQSTDTQYF.

The rearrangement uses TRBV9 and TRBJ2-5; 7 bases are shared with TRBD2. V dropped 3 bases and J dropped 5; count of bases not matched to a gene: 10. CDR3 length equals 15 residues. Germline CDR1 reads SGDLS; CDR2 reads YYNGEE. The CDR3 coding sequence is TGTGCCAGCAGCGCAGCAAGCGGGGCTCTGGAGACCCAGTACTTC. Translating gives CASSAASGALETQYF.

A few counts support this clone. The chain employs TRBV6-6 and TRBJ1-5, with a tentative D call TRBD1 (5 bases). Germline V gene sequence: CDR1 MNHNY, CDR2 SVGAGI (reference sequence). CDR3 length: 15 amino acids. Trimming removed 0 bases from V and 2 bases from J, with 8 bases in between. The CDR3 region has the DNA TGTGCCAGCAGTTACTCGACAGTAGGCAATCAGCCCCAGCATTTT. Translated, it gives CASSYSTVGNQPQHF.

This clone was observed a handful of times. The chain couples TRBV29-1 to TRBJ2-5; tentatively, D is TRBD1 or TRBD2 (5 bases each). V was shortened by 7 bases and J by 3 bases, with 15 bases between the two germline ends. The CDR3 has 13 residues. Germline CDR1 is SQVTM and CDR2 is ANQGSEA. The CDR3 is CSAEGGTEETQYF. In DNA form, the CDR3 reads TGCAGCGCCGAAGGTGGGACCGAAGAGACCCAGTACTTC.

This clone was counted a few times. In DNA form, the CDR3 reads TGTGCCATCAGCTCCGTCCAAACAGGGGTGGGAACTGAAGCTTTCTTT. This codes for CAISSVQTGVGTEAFF. The rearrangement uses TRBV10-3 and TRBJ1-1, with 7 bases lining up with TRBD1. Losses at the gene ends were 6 bases for V and 5 bases for J; bases not matched to a gene: 15. Germline values: CDR1 ENHRY, CDR2 SYGVKD. The CDR3 spans 16 residues.